This is a list of T cell receptor beta chains from one sample in a study of identical twins. TCRdb recomputed calls from the 5' RACE reads with MiXCR, one row per CDR3 protein. The sample gives hundreds of thousands of distinct CDR3 sequences, around 6.9% of which show up once; around 2.1% is in the top ten. The data were also submitted as part of a second study, on yellow fever vaccine responses in identical twins.

The specimen sequenced was memory (CD45RO+) T cells sorted from blood. The receptors derive from a woman aged 18-29 years in good health. CDR3s include the opening cysteine and the closing phenylalanine or tryptophan. Each record gives: J gene, V gene, D gene, CDR3 length, clone size, CDR3 DNA, CDR3 protein. The D gene is left open where the match is weak. Only some rows state a clone size, as once, few, many or a class for expanded clones.

TRBJ2-3	TRBV5-1	.	15	many	TGCGCCAGCAGCTTGGAAGGGTTGACGACAGATACGCAGTATTTT	CASSLEGLTTDTQYF
TRBJ2-2	TRBV28	.	13	few	TGTGCCAGCAGTCGTTTTAACACCGGGGAGCTGTTTTTT	CASSRFNTGELFF
TRBJ1-4	TRBV28	.	14	many	TGTGCCAGCAGTAAACGGGGAGAGGAGGAAAAACTGTTTTTT	CASSKRGEEEKLFF
TRBJ2-5	TRBV7-9	TRBD2	15	.	TGCGCCAGCAGCTCTCGACTAGCGGGAGGGGAGACCCAGTACTTC	CASSSRLAGGETQYF
TRBJ2-3	TRBV6-5	.	15	many	TGTGCCAGCAGTTACAGGGTGGGGCGGACAGATACGCAGTATTTT	CASSYRVGRTDTQYF
TRBJ1-1	TRBV6-1	.	15	.	TGTGCCAGCAGATCGACGGACAGATTGTCTCTTCCAGCTTTCTTT	CASRSTDRLSLPAFF
TRBJ2-7	TRBV20-1	TRBD2	16	many	TGCAGTGCTAGAGATGCCCGGACTAGCGGGGACTACGAGCAGTACTTC	CSARDARTSGDYEQYF
TRBJ2-2	TRBV24-1	TRBD1	14	.	TGTGCCACCAGGGGGACAGCGGAGGCCGGGGAGCTGTTTTTT	CATRGTAEAGELFF
TRBJ1-1	TRBV12-3/TRBV12-4	TRBD1	12	many	TGTGCCAGCAGAAACAGGGGAACTGAAGCTTTCTTT	CASRNRGTEAFF
TRBJ2-1	TRBV6-1	TRBD1	15	.	TGTGCCAGCAGCCCCATAGGGGGCCTTAGAATTGAGCAGTTCTTC	CASSPIGGLRIEQFF
TRBJ1-6	TRBV12-3/TRBV12-4	.	14	few	TGTGCCAGCAGTGTAGGGGGAAATAATTCACCCCTCCACTTT	CASSVGGNNSPLHF
TRBJ1-3	TRBV20-1	.	11	.	TGCAGTCCCGTATCTGGAAACACCATATATTTT	CSPVSGNTIYF
TRBJ2-7	TRBV4-3	.	15	.	TGCGCCAGCAGCCGGAGGGGGGGTGGTTCCTACGAGCAGTACTTC	CASSRRGGGSYEQYF
TRBJ2-1	TRBV19	TRBD2	15	few	TGTGCCAGTAGTTATATAGCGGGAGCCTACAATGAGCAGTTCTTC	CASSYIAGAYNEQFF
TRBJ2-2	TRBV7-2	.	11	few	TGTGCCAGCAGCTTTAGGGGGGAGCTGTTTTTT	CASSFRGELFF
TRBJ2-3	TRBV6-2/TRBV6-3	.	14	.	TGTGCCCCCAAGCCGGAGGGAGTTATCGGAACGCAGTATTTT	CAPKPEGVIGTQYF
TRBJ2-5	TRBV10-3	TRBD2	19	few	TGTGCCATCAGTCAACAAGGGGGGGGACTAGCGGGAAGTGGAGAGACCCAGTACTTC	CAISQQGGGLAGSGETQYF
TRBJ2-5	TRBV7-2	TRBD1	15	.	TGTGCCAGCAGCTTACCTAATACAGGGGCAGAGACCCAGTACTTC	CASSLPNTGAETQYF
TRBJ2-4	TRBV24-1	.	15	few	TGTGCCACCAGTGATTCGCGTCGGCTAGTGGACATTCAGTACTTC	CATSDSRRLVDIQYF
TRBJ2-2	TRBV6-4	.	15	few	TGTGCCAGCAGTGACATTGAGGCCCCCACCGGGGAGCTGTTTTTT	CASSDIEAPTGELFF
TRBJ2-4	TRBV4-3	TRBD2	16	many	TGCGCCAGCAGCCTAACCTTAGCGGGAGCGCAAAACATTCAGTACTTC	CASSLTLAGAQNIQYF
TRBJ2-7	TRBV7-2	.	14	.	TGTGCCAGCAGCTTATACCCAGGGATCTACGAGCAGTACTTC	CASSLYPGIYEQYF
TRBJ1-2	TRBV20-1	.	12	many	TGCAGTGCTTTACAGGGAAACTATGGCTACACCTTC	CSALQGNYGYTF
TRBJ2-7	TRBV20-1	TRBD2	14	.	TGCAGTGCTGGATCCGGGACTAGCACCTACGAGCAGTACTTC	CSAGSGTSTYEQYF
TRBJ2-1	TRBV19	.	13	few	TGTGCCAGTAGTCCGGGGTTAGTGAGTGAGCAGTTCTTC	CASSPGLVSEQFF
TRBJ2-7	TRBV6-1	TRBD1	15	.	TGTGCCAGCAGCGGAACGGGACAGCCGACCTACGAGCAGTACTTC	CASSGTGQPTYEQYF